The sequence of this TCR beta chain was determined in a study of CD8 T cells in ankylosing spondylitis. Points from the study as a whole: Characteristic of ankylosing spondylitis blood, it appeared, was a TCR beta motif comprising roughly eight highly homologous variants. Significantly higher representation of disease-linked clones was reported for matched ankylosing spondylitis synovial fluid.

A note on this clonotype: What it binds is unknown.

The CDR3 sequence is 13 residues long. V was cut by 2 bases and J by 10 bases, with 12 bases left in between. In germline, CDR1 is MNHNY, CDR2 SVGAGI (reference sequence). For TCR beta, libraries came from quantitative 5'-RACE with molecular barcodes. TCRdb reanalysed the 5' RACE reads using MiXCR and keeps one entry per CDR3 protein. The sample lists around 430,000 distinct CDR3 sequences; about 15% were seen once. This clonotype originated in a male donor with ankylosing spondylitis. This chain uses TRBV6-6 with TRBJ2-1; TRBD1 or TRBD2 may be the D gene (6 bases each). The sample comprised blood, either unsorted or a sorted T cell fraction (not recorded which). The CDR3 spells CASSYTSGGEQFF. CDR3 bases: TGTGCCAGCAGTTACACCTCCGGGGGCGAGCAGTTCTTC.